Below are 28 T cell receptor beta chains sequenced from a single sample in a study of T-cell memory formation after mild COVID-19. MiXCR, applied by TCRdb to the 5' RACE reads, yields one record per CDR3 protein. The sample records 300,000 to 400,000 distinct CDR3 sequences, 10% to 15% being singletons. The sequenced sample was PBMCs or a T cell subset sorted from them (not recorded which). The receptor source for this set is a man younger than 35 who had mild COVID-19 (a few samples of this study predate the infection). Cell type and time point are not known.

The chain has TRBV7-6 and TRBJ2-2; D is perhaps TRBD1 (6 bases). The CDR3 extends over 16 amino acids. Between the trimmed V and J ends, which lost 3 bases and 0 bases, there was a span of 11 bases. CDR1 and CDR2 (germline): SGHVS, FNYEAQ. The CDR3 bases are TGTGCCAGCAGCTTGACAGGTCCCGCGAACACCGGGGAGCTGTTTTTT. Protein sequence: CASSLTGPANTGELFF.

The chain uses TRBV4-1 and TRBJ1-2; no firm D call. Per germline, CDR1 MGHRA and CDR2 YSYEKL. This CDR3 spans 16 amino acids. With 4 bases removed from V and 2 bases from J, the gap between germline ends came to 17 bases. DNA of the CDR3: TGCGCCAGCAGCCCGTCGGCGGGTGCGATGAACTATGGCTACACCTTC. Translation gives CASSPSAGAMNYGYTF.

This clonotype was recorded many times. The genes are TRBV7-9 and TRBJ2-5; D is perhaps TRBD2 (6 bases). Germline CDR1 is SEHNR and CDR2 is FQNEAQ (reference sequence). V was shortened by 5 bases and J by 5 bases, with 15 bases between the two germline ends. The CDR3 length is 14 residues. CDR3 coding DNA: TGTGCCAGCAGCCGATTTGGCGGGGAGGAGACCCAGTACTTC. Residues: CASSRFGGEETQYF.

This clonotype was seen at least ten times. This rearrangement joins TRBV5-6 to TRBJ1-6, with a tentative D call TRBD1 (5 bases). Trimming shortened V by 1 base and J by 8 bases, and 10 bases separated the two germline ends. Germline lookup yields CDR1 SGHDT and CDR2 YYEEEE. The CDR3 is made up of 14 amino acids. The CDR3 coding sequence is TGTGCCAGCAGCTTGTTGGCCAGGGATTCACCCCTCCACTTT. This gives the protein CASSLLARDSPLHF.

The chain uses TRBV12-3 or TRBV12-4 and TRBJ2-7, with D uncertain. Trimming removed 2 bases at V and 3 bases at J, with 5 bases between. This CDR3 comprises 12 residues. CDR3 in amino acids: CASSLSNYEQYF. The CDR3 nucleotides read TGTGCCAGCAGTTTATCCAACTACGAGCAGTACTTC.

This sequence joins TRBV6-1 and TRBJ1-2; D remains unclear. The germline V gene encodes CDR1 MNHNS and CDR2 SASEGT. V was cut by 4 bases and J by 5 bases, with 8 bases left in between. This CDR3 spans 12 amino acids. CDR3 region: CASSGPGYGYTF. The CDR3 DNA sequence: TGTGCCAGCAGTGGACCGGGTTATGGCTACACCTTC.

V and J are TRBV5-1 and TRBJ1-6, with D possibly being TRBD1 (6 bases). V gave up 0 bases and J gave up 7 bases, with 8 bases separating them. The germline V gene encodes CDR1 SGHRS and CDR2 YFSETQ. The CDR3 loop spans 14 amino acids. CDR3 sequence reads: CASSLGDTNSPLHF. Here the CDR3 DNA reads TGCGCCAGCAGCTTGGGGGACACGAATTCACCCCTCCACTTT.

The chain combines TRBV29-1 with TRBJ1-5, with D hard to call. CDR3 length equals 13 residues. Germline loops: CDR1 SQVTM, CDR2 ANQGSEA. V dropped 7 bases and J dropped 3 bases, with 13 bases sitting between them. The CDR3 reads CSAARGTNQPQHF. For the CDR3, the DNA is TGCAGCGCTGCTCGGGGTACCAATCAGCCCCAGCATTTT.

This clonotype was seen a few times. In nucleotides, the CDR3 is TGCGCCAGCAGTGCAAATTTCGGTGAGCAGTTCTTC. This encodes CASSANFGEQFF. J is TRBJ2-1 and V is TRBV10-2; no clear D. Between the trimmed V and J ends, which lost 4 bases and 9 bases, there was a span of 10 bases. CDR3 length equals 12 residues. CDR1 is WSHSY, CDR2 SAAADI, per germline.

This clonotype has just a few counts. The rearrangement links TRBV29-1 to TRBJ2-7; unclear D gene. Germline CDR1 reads SQVTM; CDR2 reads ANQGSEA. The CDR3 contains 10 residues. V lost 6 bases and J lost 2, with 5 bases in between. The CDR3 nucleotides are TGCAGCGTGAAGACCTACGAGCAGTACTTC. Amino acid sequence: CSVKTYEQYF.

The chain combines TRBV20-1 with TRBJ1-5; D gene unclear. The CDR3 consists of 12 residues. Germline V lookup: CDR1 DFQATT, CDR2 SNEGSKA (reference sequence). The V and J ends lost 7 bases and 0 bases respectively, with 7 bases between them. CDR3 protein: CSVSDSNQPQHF. Here the CDR3 DNA reads TGCAGTGTTAGCGATAGCAATCAGCCCCAGCATTTT.

This clonotype was detected only a few times. The chain has TRBV11-2 and TRBJ2-5, with TRBD2 matching over 9 bases. The CDR3 consists of 16 residues. V lost 5 bases and J lost 5; bases outside the gene matches: 12. Germline V gene data show CDR1 as SGHAT and CDR2 as FQNNGV. The CDR3 here is CASSPGLARGQETQYF. CDR3 nucleotide sequence: TGTGCCAGCAGCCCCGGACTAGCGAGGGGGCAGGAGACCCAGTACTTC. The complete variable domain, with remaining parts taken from reference TRBV11-2 and TRBJ2-5, reads EAGVAQSPRYKIIEKRQSVAFWCNPISGHATLYWYQQILGQGPKLLIQFQNNGVVDDSQLPKDRFSAERLKGVDSTLKIQPAKLEDSAVYLCASSPGLARGQETQYFGPGTRLLVL.

This clonotype has only one observation. This clone may be a read error of a much larger clone one base away. The rearrangement links TRBV12-3 or TRBV12-4 to TRBJ2-7; the match to TRBD2 covers 7 bases. Trimming removed 3 bases from V and 7 bases from J; junction bases left unmatched: 6. The CDR3 consists of 13 residues. This CDR3 reads CASSFVTGGEQYF. In DNA form, the CDR3 reads TGTGCCAGCAGTTTTGTCACCGGGGGGGAGCAGTACTTC.

The chain uses TRBV4-1 and TRBJ2-3; a weak D match, TRBD1 (5 bases). The CDR3 is 13 residues long. Germline V gene lookup returns CDR1 MGHRA and CDR2 YSYEKL. Between the trimmed V and J ends, which lost 1 base and 8 bases, there was a span of 10 bases. CDR3 in amino acids: CASSQGGLATQYF. The CDR3 region has the DNA TGCGCCAGCAGCCAAGGGGGCCTCGCTACGCAGTATTTT.

V usage is TRBV11-2 and J usage is TRBJ2-4, with D perhaps assigned TRBD1 or TRBD2 (5 bases each). Deletions cut 1 base from V and 7 bases from J, with 14 bases between. This CDR3 is built from 15 residues. The germline gives CDR1 SGHAT, CDR2 FQNNGV. CDR3 sequence: CASSLAGDHVNIQYF. DNA of the CDR3: TGTGCCAGCAGCTTAGCCGGGGACCATGTTAACATTCAGTACTTC.

The gene calls are TRBV5-5 and TRBJ2-5; 7 nucleotides match TRBD1. The trim removed 1 base at V and 5 bases at J, leaving 8 bases unmatched. Germline V CDR1 and CDR2: SGHKS, YYEKEE (reference sequence). The length of the CDR3 is 15 residues. CDR3 DNA sequence: TGTGCCAGCAGCTTGTTTCGACAGGGTGGGGAGACCCAGTACTTC. This codes for CASSLFRQGGETQYF.

This clonotype was detected once. The J gene is TRBJ2-7, the V gene TRBV5-1, with 8 bases aligning to TRBD2. The CDR3 contains 14 residues. Germline CDR1 is SGHRS and CDR2 is YFSETQ. V dropped 2 bases and J dropped 5; count of bases not matched to a gene: 6. The CDR3 here is CASSFYRGGNEQYF. The DNA of the CDR3 is TGCGCCAGCAGCTTCTACCGGGGGGGAAACGAGCAGTACTTC.

This clonotype was seen only a few times. The chain couples TRBV20-1 to TRBJ1-6; 7 bases agree with TRBD1. The germline V gene has CDR1 DFQATT and CDR2 SNEGSKA (reference sequence). Unmatched junction bases numbered 5, after V lost 0 bases and J lost 6 bases. CDR3 length: 15 amino acids. The CDR3 loop is CSAREWTGANSPLHF. DNA of the CDR3: TGCAGTGCTAGAGAATGGACAGGAGCTAATTCACCCCTCCACTTT.

This clonotype was picked up many times. The chain combines TRBV5-1 with TRBJ2-5; a possible D gene is TRBD2 (6 bases). CDR1 SGHRS and CDR2 YFSETQ come from the germline V gene. Trimming took off 0 bases at V and 5 bases at J, with 11 bases between the two ends. This CDR3 comprises 14 residues. CDR3 in amino acids: CASSLAPGVETQYF. Written as DNA, the CDR3 is TGCGCCAGCAGCTTGGCCCCGGGGGTGGAGACCCAGTACTTC.

This clonotype was picked up a small number of times. The chain recombines TRBV4-1 with TRBJ1-4; D is unresolved. This CDR3 region has 12 residues. The V end lost 4 bases, the J end lost 12 bases, and 12 bases lay between the germline ends. From germline, CDR1 is MGHRA and CDR2 YSYEKL. Here the CDR3 DNA reads TGCGCCAGCAGCCCTGGCCCTGCGGAACTGTTTTTT. Amino acids: CASSPGPAELFF.

There are a few counts of this clonotype. V and J are TRBV11-2 and TRBJ2-2, with 7 bases fitting TRBD2. This CDR3 spans 19 amino acids. The germline CDR1 and CDR2 sequences are SGHAT and FQNNGV. After removal of 2 bases from V and 5 bases from J, the junction contained 17 bases not matched to a gene. The CDR3 nucleotides read TGTGCCAGCAGCTTATACTTAGATAACCATCTAGCGGATACCGGGGAGCTGTTTTTT. Translation: CASSLYLDNHLADTGELFF.

This clonotype has a handful of counts. The V gene is TRBV6-5, the J gene TRBJ2-2; D is undetermined. The CDR3 runs to 14 residues. Trimming took 5 bases from V and 0 from J, leaving 7 bases between them. CDR1 is MNHEY, CDR2 SVGAGI, per germline. The CDR3 DNA follows: TGTGCCAGCAGTCACGGTTCGAACACCGGGGAGCTGTTTTTT. Its protein is CASSHGSNTGELFF.

The chain combines TRBV21-1 with TRBJ2-3; TRBD2 reflects the table's D call only, with no check against the DNA. TRBV21-1 is labeled a pseudogene. The CDR3 has 16 residues. DNA for the CDR3: TGTGCCAGCAGCAAAGAAATCGGGGAGGGGACAGATACGCAGTATTTT. Translated: CASSKEIGEGTDTQYF.

This clonotype was observed at least ten times. The gene calls are TRBV20-1 and TRBJ1-4; 12 bases match TRBD1. The germline gives CDR1 DFQATT, CDR2 SNEGSKA (reference sequence). The CDR3 runs to 19 residues. J lost 4 bases, V lost 3 bases, and 15 bases had no gene match. CDR3 DNA: TGCAGTGCTAGGAGCCTCCCGGGACAGGGGGCAGGGGGTAATGAAAAACTGTTTTTT. Protein: CSARSLPGQGAGGNEKLFF.

This clonotype was counted ten times or more. The chain joins TRBV18 to TRBJ2-1; tentatively, D is TRBD2 (5 bases). This CDR3 region has 14 residues. The germline CDR1 and CDR2 sequences are KGHSH and LQKENI. Trimming cost V 5 bases and J 2 bases, with 10 bases left between them. The CDR3 DNA is TGTGCCAGCTCAGAGGCGACTACCTACAATGAGCAGTTCTTC. Translating gives CASSEATTYNEQFF.

The table lists this clonotype with many counts. V gene TRBV12-3 or TRBV12-4 combines with J gene TRBJ2-5; 8 bases are a match to TRBD2. The trim removed 1 base at V and 4 bases at J, leaving 2 bases unmatched. The CDR3 spans 14 residues. The CDR3 here is CASSLGGGLETQYF. CDR3 DNA: TGTGCCAGCAGTTTAGGCGGGGGGCTAGAGACCCAGTACTTC.

This clonotype has a handful of counts. The chain employs TRBV10-3 and TRBJ2-2; possibly TRBD2 for D (5 bases). Germline CDR1 and CDR2: ENHRY and SYGVKD. The CDR3 length is 13 residues. The V gene lost 5 bases and the J gene lost 4 bases, with 8 bases spanning the gap. CDR3 nucleotides: TGTGCCATCAGTCGGACTGCCACCGGGGAGCTGTTTTTT. Protein sequence: CAISRTATGELFF.

This clonotype was seen more than once but under ten times. The chain carries TRBV29-1 and TRBJ1-1, with D possibly TRBD1 on 5 matching bases. Trimming pared 5 bases from V and 6 bases from J, leaving 7 bases between. Germline V CDR1 and CDR2: SQVTM, ANQGSEA. CDR3 size: 10 residues. The CDR3 coding sequence is TGCAGCGTTCGGGGCGCTGAAGCTTTCTTT. Translated, it gives CSVRGAEAFF.